The sequence of this T cell receptor beta chain was determined in a study of OX40 agonist ivuxolimab in advanced cancers. Turning to the overall study: The costimulatory receptor OX40 (CD134) was targeted by ivuxolimab, a fully human IgG2 agonistic monoclonal antibody. Intravenous ivuxolimab was administered to patients every 2 weeks at six dose levels: 0.01, 0.1, 0.3, 1.5, 3 and 10 mg/kg. Of the roughly 52 dose-escalation patients, hepatocellular carcinoma was present in about 20, melanoma in roughly 15, renal cell carcinoma in 9 and head and neck cancer in 9. In the dose-escalation cohort, over 65% of patients were male, and the mean age was approximately 60 years, with a range of about 20 to 90. Patients were allowed to have had prior anti-PD-1, anti-PD-L1 or anti-CTLA-4 therapy, and 40% to 45% of the dose-escalation patients had been treated with checkpoint inhibitors. Partial responses occurred in three dose-escalation patients: two with cutaneous melanoma and one with hepatocellular carcinoma. Peripheral TCRbeta sequencing aimed to test whether ivuxolimab altered TCR sequence diversity and caused clonal T-cell expansion. The monotherapy dose-escalation portion (N ≈ 50 patients) of the phase I ivuxolimab trial is reported in the paper. The study at large found these results: At doses from 0.1 to 3.0 mg/kg, clonal expansion was seen in both CD4+ and CD8+ blood T cells between baseline and week 6. The antigen specificity of the clonally expanded peripheral T cells was not determined. In the 0.1-3.0 mg/kg groups, partial responders were among the patients with the lowest normalized peripheral clonal expansion, particularly in CD8+ T cells. Low levels of normalized T-cell clonal expansion were also shown by some nonresponding patients. After ivuxolimab, CD8+ T cells had more expanded clones than CD4+ T cells on average.

The CDR3 sequence holds 16 residues, the cysteine and phenylalanine included. Just the 48-base CDR3 DNA is kept, in frame starting at base 1. Trimming removed 4 bases from V and 4 bases from J; the gene matches leave 10 bases unexplained. The germline V gene gives CDR1 as ENHRY and CDR2 as SYGVKD. Genomic DNA was isolated from the sorted cells so that the TCRbeta CDR3 region could be sequenced. The immunoSEQ Assay was used for sequencing of TCRbeta CDR3 regions. TCRdb mirrors the immuneACCESS table, restricted to in-frame sequences. Some clones are absent from its copies; in checked studies, under half trace to an unresolved V gene, and the reason for the others is unknown. The sample table shows around 35,000 clones, and around 85% are seen once. Of the sample, about 22% is held by the ten largest clones. The trial excluded patients who had a history of autoimmune disease or were on systemic immunosuppression. Peripheral blood for TCR sequencing was drawn from every dose cohort at baseline, at cycle 4 day 1 and at cycle 7 day 1. Samples were obtained from an open-label, multicenter, first-in-human phase I dose-escalation trial of ivuxolimab. Adults with locally advanced or metastatic melanoma, renal cell carcinoma, hepatocellular carcinoma or head and neck squamous cell carcinoma were enrolled in the trial. CD4+ and CD8+ T cells were sorted separately from peripheral blood before TCR sequencing.

Worth noting for this clone: There is no known antigen for this receptor. Base qualities are not at hand, and no much larger clone is one base apart.

The sample here was CD4+ or CD8+ T cells sorted from blood, taken in a trial of the OX40 agonist ivuxolimab. Recombination joined TRBV10-3 with TRBJ1-2, and 9 bases in between align with TRBD1. The sequence was collected from an adult with an advanced solid tumor such as melanoma, head and neck, liver or kidney cancer. The DNA sequence is TGTGCCATCAGTGCGGACAGGGGCCATTTTGGCTATGGCTACACCTTC. Translated, this is CAISADRGHFGYGYTF.